These 18 T cell receptor beta chains originate from one sample sequenced in a study of T cell responses to AZD1222 COVID-19 vaccine. Sequenced by immunoSEQ multiplex PCR; TCRdb stores in-frame clones only, minus some. Of about 93,000 clones in the sample, approximately 86% were seen once. This specimen consisted of peripheral blood, obtained on day 0 of AZD1222 vaccination. These TCRs come from an adult in good health.

This sequence joins TRBV6-1 and TRBJ2-7; TRBD2 aligns across 13 bases. The trim removed 3 bases at V and 10 bases at J, leaving 6 bases unmatched. The CDR3 covers 14 residues. CDR1 is MNHNS and CDR2 is SASEGT in the germline V gene. In nucleotides, the CDR3 is TGTGCCAGCAGTGAGTATGGGACTAGCGGGATTCAGTACTTC. Its translation is CASSEYGTSGIQYF.

This clone was found a few times. The chain joins TRBV9 to TRBJ2-1, with TRBD2 matching 8 bases. The junction had 10 bases not matched to a gene; V was cut back by 4 bases and J by 4 bases. Looked up from germline, CDR1 is SGDLS and CDR2 is YYNGEE. The CDR3 length is 16 residues. CDR3 in amino acids: CASSIRGLGGYNEQFF. DNA of the CDR3: TGTGCCAGCAGCATCAGGGGACTAGGGGGTTACAATGAGCAGTTCTTC.

This clone was detected only once. V gene TRBV10-3 combines with J gene TRBJ1-2; D is perhaps TRBD1 (6 bases). Trimming took off 4 bases at V and 7 bases at J, with 10 bases between the two ends. This CDR3 contains 12 residues. In germline, CDR1 is ENHRY, CDR2 SYGVKD. The CDR3 here is CAISGTEFGYTF. CDR3 DNA: TGTGCCATCAGTGGGACAGAATTTGGCTACACCTTC.

The chain carries TRBV5-1 and TRBJ2-5; possibly TRBD1 for D (6 bases). The CDR3 is made up of 13 amino acids. The V gene's germline CDR1 is SGHRS and CDR2 YFSETQ. V lost 5 bases, J lost 5 bases, and 13 bases lay in between. The CDR3 reads CASSPGDRETQYF. CDR3 coding DNA: TGCGCCAGCAGTCCAGGGGATAGGGAGACCCAGTACTTC.

This chain connects TRBV27 to TRBJ1-5; 9 bases are shared with TRBD1. In germline, CDR1 is MNHEY, CDR2 SMNVEV (reference sequence). Trimming at V came to 5 bases and at J to 2 bases, leaving 10 bases not matched to a gene. This CDR3 has 17 amino acids. CDR3 sequence reads: CASSGKGQGRGNQPQHF. As DNA, the CDR3 is TGTGCCAGCAGTGGAAAGGGACAGGGTAGGGGCAATCAGCCCCAGCATTTT.

As DNA, the CDR3 is TGTGCCAGCAGGCTCCTGGTGGTAACAGATACGCAGTATTTT. Translated: CASRLLVVTDTQYF. This rearrangement joins TRBV7-9 to TRBJ2-3; D not certain. CDR1 and CDR2 from the germline V gene are SEHNR and FQNEAQ (reference sequence). The CDR3 runs to 14 residues. The V gene lost 6 bases and the J gene lost 3 bases, with 13 bases spanning the gap.

V gene TRBV5-1 combines with J gene TRBJ2-5, with D possibly TRBD1 on 6 matching bases. The V gene lost 3 bases and the J gene lost 1 base, with 22 bases spanning the gap. The CDR3 spans 18 residues. CDR1 is SGHRS, CDR2 YFSETQ, per germline. The DNA for the CDR3 is TGCGCCAGCAGCTCCTCCCCAAAAACGACAGGAGCCCAAGAGACCCAGTACTTC. Translation: CASSSSPKTTGAQETQYF. The whole variable domain, filled in from reference TRBV5-1 and TRBJ2-5, reads KAGVTQTPRYLIKTRGQQVTLSCSPISGHRSVSWYQQTPGQGLQFLFEYFSETQRNKGNFPGRFSGRQFSNSRSEMNVSTLELGDSALYLCASSSSPKTTGAQETQYFGPGTRLLVL.

This clone came up a few times. The chain combines TRBV7-3 with TRBJ2-7, with TRBD2 identical over 12 bases. The V gene's germline CDR1 is SGHTA and CDR2 FQGTGA. J gave up 7 bases and V 5 bases, and 6 bases lay outside the gene matches. This CDR3 spans 14 amino acids. CDR3: CASSKRLAGEEQYF. Here the CDR3 DNA reads TGTGCCAGCAGCAAAAGACTAGCGGGAGAGGAGCAGTACTTC.

The chain combines TRBV29-1 with TRBJ2-1; weak D call: TRBD1 (6 bases). Trimming stripped 3 bases from V and 7 bases from J, with 10 bases between. This CDR3 spans 12 amino acids. The germline V gene has CDR1 SQVTM and CDR2 ANQGSEA. The CDR3 DNA follows: TGCAGCGTTGATTCAGGGGCTAATGAGCAGTTCTTC. It codes for CSVDSGANEQFF.

This clone showed up just a few times. The rearrangement joins TRBV6-5 to TRBJ1-6, with a possible D match to TRBD1 (5 bases). V dropped 8 bases and J dropped 0 bases, with 8 bases sitting between them. The CDR3 length is 14 residues. Germline CDR1 reads MNHEY; CDR2 reads SVGAGI. CDR3 sequence reads: CASDQGSYNSPLHF. The CDR3 DNA is TGTGCCAGCGACCAGGGCTCCTATAATTCACCCCTCCACTTT.

This clone has a single count. J is TRBJ2-7 and V is TRBV11-3; 9 bases agree with TRBD1. The CDR3 is made up of 15 amino acids. The ends lost 4 bases at V and 3 bases at J; junction bases unmatched: 7. In germline, CDR1 is SGHNT, CDR2 YENEEA. CDR3 in amino acids: CASSSQQGAFYEQYF. The CDR3, as DNA: TGTGCCAGCAGCTCCCAACAGGGGGCCTTCTACGAGCAGTACTTC.

The sample holds one count of this clone. This sequence joins TRBV18 and TRBJ2-3, with D hard to call. The V gene's germline CDR1 is KGHSH and CDR2 LQKENI. The germline V and J ends were trimmed by 2 bases and 1 base, with 7 bases remaining between them. There are 14 residues in the CDR3. The CDR3 loop reads CASSPSVGTDTQYF. CDR3 sequence (DNA): TGTGCCAGCTCACCATCCGTGGGCACAGATACGCAGTATTTT.

This clone has a handful of counts. V usage is TRBV7-2 and J usage is TRBJ1-2; maybe TRBD1 (5 bases). V was cut by 5 bases and J by 6 bases, with 16 bases left in between. Germline CDR1 and CDR2: SGHTA and FQGNSA. The CDR3 loop spans 14 amino acids. CDR3 sequence (DNA): TGTGCCAGCAGCCCCCCGGGTCGGGGGAATGGCTACACCTTC. Protein: CASSPPGRGNGYTF.

This chain joins TRBV11-1 and TRBJ1-1, with D unclear. The V gene's germline CDR1 is SGHAT and CDR2 FQDESV (reference sequence). Trimming left V 5 bases short and J 1 base short, with 5 bases between. This CDR3 region has 12 residues. The CDR3 coding sequence is TGTGCCAGCAGCACGCAGAACACTGAAGCTTTCTTT. This sequence encodes CASSTQNTEAFF.

The V gene is TRBV7-9, the J gene TRBJ2-7; 8 bases match TRBD2. CDR3 length: 15 residues. The germline V gene encodes CDR1 SEHNR and CDR2 FQNEAQ (reference sequence). The V and J ends lost 1 base and 6 bases, in that order; junction bases with no gene match: 8. CDR3 in amino acids: CASSLVLGLAGEQYF. DNA for the CDR3: TGTGCCAGCAGCTTAGTTCTGGGCCTAGCGGGCGAGCAGTACTTC.

This clone has a handful of counts. The chain uses TRBV5-6 and TRBJ1-2; TRBD1 might be the D (5 bases). Trimming cost V 4 bases and J 5 bases, with 24 bases left between them. Germline V gives CDR1 SGHDT, CDR2 YYEEEE. CDR3 length equals 17 residues. The CDR3 sequence: CASSPFGVQGGLYGYTF. CDR3 coding DNA: TGTGCCAGCAGCCCATTTGGAGTGCAGGGCGGTTTGTATGGCTACACCTTC. The whole variable domain, remainder taken from reference TRBV5-6 and TRBJ1-2, is DAGVTQSPTHLIKTRGQQVTLRCSPKSGHDTVSWYQQALGQGPQFIFQYYEEEERQRGNFPDRFSGHQFPNYSSELNVNALLLGDSALYLCASSPFGVQGGLYGYTFGSGTRLTVV.

V is TRBV6-2 or TRBV6-3 and J is TRBJ1-1; no reliable D call. Per the germline V gene, CDR1 is MNHEY and CDR2 is SVGEGT. This CDR3 contains 14 residues. The V and J ends lost 2 bases and 3 bases respectively, with 10 bases between them. CDR3 sequence reads: CASSYPQTYTEAFF. The CDR3 coding sequence is TGTGCCAGCAGTTACCCCCAGACATACACTGAAGCTTTCTTT.

The V gene is TRBV5-1, the J gene TRBJ2-7; 8 bases fit TRBD1. Germline trimming cut 4 bases from V and 0 bases from J; bases unmatched to any gene: 6. Germline V gives CDR1 SGHRS, CDR2 YFSETQ. The CDR3 has 15 amino acids. DNA of the CDR3: TGCGCCAGCAGCGTACAGGGGGGCAGCTCCTACGAGCAGTACTTC. It translates to CASSVQGGSSYEQYF.